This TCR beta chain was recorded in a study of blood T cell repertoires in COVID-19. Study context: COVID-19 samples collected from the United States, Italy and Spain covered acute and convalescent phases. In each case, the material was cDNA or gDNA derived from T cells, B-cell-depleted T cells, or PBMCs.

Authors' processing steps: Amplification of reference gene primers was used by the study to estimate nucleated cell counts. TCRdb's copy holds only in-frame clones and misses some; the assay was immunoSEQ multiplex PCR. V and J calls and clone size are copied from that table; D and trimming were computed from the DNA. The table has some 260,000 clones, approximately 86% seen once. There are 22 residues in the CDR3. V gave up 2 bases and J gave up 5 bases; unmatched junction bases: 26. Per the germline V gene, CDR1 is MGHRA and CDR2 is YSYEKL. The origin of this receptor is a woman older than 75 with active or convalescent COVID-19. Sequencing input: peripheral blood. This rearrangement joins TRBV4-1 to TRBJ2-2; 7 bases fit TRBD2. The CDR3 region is CASSQLGGILPSGKVRTGELFF. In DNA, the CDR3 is TGCGCCAGCAGCCAACTAGGAGGGATCTTGCCCAGCGGGAAGGTACGGACCGGGGAGCTGTTTTTT.